This paragraph covers one T cell receptor beta chain sequence. Its target is not known. CDR1 is MDHEN and CDR2 is SYDVKM in the germline V gene. Trimming pared 8 bases from V and 3 bases from J, leaving 7 bases between. CDR3 size: 12 residues. This sample is drawn from a study of cytomegalovirus exposure and HLA in healthy donors. Using immunoSEQ multiplex PCR, the repertoire was profiled, and TCRdb retains in-frame clones only, with some absent. The sample consists of nearly 110,000 clones, approximately 90% of them appearing once. Broader study findings: A few CMV-associated chains were confirmed in vitro to be specific for CMV antigens. Accounts indicate the classifier identified cytomegalovirus status with strong specificity and sensitivity. It was found in a later analysis that first-cohort TCR clusters tended to co-occur in the 130 or so validation repertoires.

What was sequenced was PBMCs. The chain joins TRBV28 to TRBJ2-2; perhaps TRBD2 as D (5 bases). This TCR came from a woman younger than 35 in good health and CMV-seropositive. The CDR3 spells CASGGYTGELFF. The CDR3, as DNA: TGTGCCAGCGGCGGGTACACCGGGGAGCTGTTTTTT.